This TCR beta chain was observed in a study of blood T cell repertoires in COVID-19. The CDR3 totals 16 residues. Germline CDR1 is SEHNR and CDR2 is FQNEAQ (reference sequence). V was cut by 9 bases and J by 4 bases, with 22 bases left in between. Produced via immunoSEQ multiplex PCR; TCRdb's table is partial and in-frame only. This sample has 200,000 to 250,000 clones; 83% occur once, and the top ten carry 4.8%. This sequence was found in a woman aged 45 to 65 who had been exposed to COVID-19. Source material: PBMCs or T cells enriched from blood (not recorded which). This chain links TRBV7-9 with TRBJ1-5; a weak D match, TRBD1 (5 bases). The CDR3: CASRPIRQLRNQPQHF. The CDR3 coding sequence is TGTGCCAGTCGACCTATCAGACAGCTCAGGAATCAGCCCCAGCATTTT. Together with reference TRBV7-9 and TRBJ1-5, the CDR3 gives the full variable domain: DTGVSQNPRHKITKRGQNVTFRCDPISEHNRLYWYRQTLGQGPEFLTYFQNEAQLEKSRLLSDRFSAERPKGSFSTLEIQRTEQGDSAMYLCASRPIRQLRNQPQHFGDGTRLSIL.